This passage covers 4 T cell receptor beta chains from one sample sequenced in a study of blood T cell repertoires in COVID-19. Profiled with immunoSEQ multiplex PCR; TCRdb holds only in-frame clones, not every one. The data hold fewer than 250,000 clones, with 81% observed a single time. Sequenced: PBMCs or T cells enriched from blood (not recorded which). These TCRs come from a woman aged 50 to 60 with acute COVID-19.

The J gene is TRBJ2-1, the V gene TRBV28; TRBD2 agrees at 8 bases. Trimming took 9 bases from V and 0 from J; bases not matched to a gene: 7. Germline V gene data show CDR1 as MDHEN and CDR2 as SYDVKM. This CDR3 contains 15 residues. CDR3 amino acids: CARLLSGSSYNEQFF. The DNA for the CDR3 is TGTGCCAGATTACTAAGCGGGAGCTCCTACAATGAGCAGTTCTTC.

The CDR3: CASSLGMRETQYF. CDR3 in DNA: TGTGCCAGCAGCTTAGGAATGAGGGAGACCCAGTACTTC. The chain recombines TRBV13 with TRBJ2-5; D unresolved. The CDR3 loop spans 13 amino acids. V lost 0 bases and J 5 bases, leaving 7 bases between the germline ends. Germline V gene lookup returns CDR1 PRHDT and CDR2 FYEKMQ (reference sequence). The variable domain in full, with the rest retrieved from reference TRBV13 and TRBJ2-5, is AAGVIQSPRHLIKEKRETATLKCYPIPRHDTVYWYQQGPGQDPQFLISFYEKMQSDKGSIPDRFSAQQFSDYHSELNMSSLELGDSALYFCASSLGMRETQYFGPGTRLLVL.

This chain links TRBV9 with TRBJ2-3; 11 positions match TRBD2. The CDR3 spans 16 residues. V gave up 3 bases and J gave up 0 bases; unmatched junction bases: 3. The germline V gene has CDR1 SGDLS and CDR2 YYNGEE. In DNA form, the CDR3 reads TGTGCCAGCAGCGCTTCTAGCGGGGGGAGCACAGATACGCAGTATTTT. Translation gives CASSASSGGSTDTQYF.

The DNA of the CDR3 is TGCGCCAGCAGCTTGGGGACAGTAACTTACGAGCAGTACTTC. Translation: CASSLGTVTYEQYF. V is TRBV5-1 and J is TRBJ2-7; possibly TRBD1 for D (6 bases). Germline V gene lookup returns CDR1 SGHRS and CDR2 YFSETQ. Deletions cut 0 bases from V and 4 bases from J, with 11 bases between. The CDR3 loop spans 14 amino acids.